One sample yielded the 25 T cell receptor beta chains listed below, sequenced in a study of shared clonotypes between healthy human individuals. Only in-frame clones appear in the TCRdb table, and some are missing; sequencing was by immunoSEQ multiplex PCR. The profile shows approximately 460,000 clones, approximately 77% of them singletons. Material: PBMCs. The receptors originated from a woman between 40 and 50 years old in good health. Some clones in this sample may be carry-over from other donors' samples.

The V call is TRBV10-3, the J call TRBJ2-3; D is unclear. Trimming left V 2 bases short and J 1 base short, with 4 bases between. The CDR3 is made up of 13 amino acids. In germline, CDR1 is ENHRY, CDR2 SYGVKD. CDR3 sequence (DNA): TGTGCCATCAGTGAGGGAGGCACAGATACGCAGTATTTT. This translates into CAISEGGTDTQYF.

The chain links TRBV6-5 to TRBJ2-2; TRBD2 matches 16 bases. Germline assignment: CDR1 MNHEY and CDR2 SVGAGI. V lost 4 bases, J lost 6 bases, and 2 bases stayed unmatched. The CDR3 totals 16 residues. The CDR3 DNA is TGTGCCAGCAGTTGGGGACTAGCGGGAGGGCCCGGGGAGCTGTTTTTT. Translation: CASSWGLAGGPGELFF.

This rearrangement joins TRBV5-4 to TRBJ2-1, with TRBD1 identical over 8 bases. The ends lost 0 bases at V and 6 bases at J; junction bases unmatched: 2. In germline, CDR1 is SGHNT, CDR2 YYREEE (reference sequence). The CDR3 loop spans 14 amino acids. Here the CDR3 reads CASSLGQGTNEQFF. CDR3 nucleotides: TGTGCCAGCAGCTTGGGACAGGGGACCAATGAGCAGTTCTTC.

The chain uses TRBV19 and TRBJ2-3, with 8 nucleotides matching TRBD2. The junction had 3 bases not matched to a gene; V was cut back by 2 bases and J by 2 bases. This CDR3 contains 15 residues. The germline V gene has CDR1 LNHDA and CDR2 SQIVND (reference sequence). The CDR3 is CASSIIAGPTDTQYF. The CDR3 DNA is TGTGCCAGTAGTATAATAGCGGGGCCCACAGATACGCAGTATTTT.

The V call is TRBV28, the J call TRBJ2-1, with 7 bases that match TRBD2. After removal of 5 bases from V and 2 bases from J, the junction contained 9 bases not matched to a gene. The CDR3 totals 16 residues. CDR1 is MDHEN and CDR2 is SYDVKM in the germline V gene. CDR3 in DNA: TGTGCCAGCAGTGAAACTAGCGTATTACCCTACAATGAGCAGTTCTTC. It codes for CASSETSVLPYNEQFF. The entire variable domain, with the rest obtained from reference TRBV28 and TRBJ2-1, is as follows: DVKVTQSSRYLVKRTGEKVFLECVQDMDHENMFWYRQDPGLGLRLIYFSYDVKMKEKGDIPEGYSVSREKKERFSLILESASTNQTSMYLCASSETSVLPYNEQFFGPGTRLTVL.

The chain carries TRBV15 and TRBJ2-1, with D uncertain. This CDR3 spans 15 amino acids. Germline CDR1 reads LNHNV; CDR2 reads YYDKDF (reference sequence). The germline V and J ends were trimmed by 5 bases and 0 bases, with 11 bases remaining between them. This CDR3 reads CATSYTRSSYNEQFF. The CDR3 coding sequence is TGTGCCACCAGCTACACGCGGAGCTCCTACAATGAGCAGTTCTTC.

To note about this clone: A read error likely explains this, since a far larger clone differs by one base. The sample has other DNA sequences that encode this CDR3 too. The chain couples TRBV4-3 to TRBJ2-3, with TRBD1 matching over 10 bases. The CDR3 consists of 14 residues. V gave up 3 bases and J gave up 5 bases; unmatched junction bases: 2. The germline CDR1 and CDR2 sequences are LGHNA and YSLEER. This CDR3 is CASSQGTGVDTQYF. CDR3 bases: TGCGCCAGCAGCCAGGGGACAGGGGTAGATACGCAGTATTTT.

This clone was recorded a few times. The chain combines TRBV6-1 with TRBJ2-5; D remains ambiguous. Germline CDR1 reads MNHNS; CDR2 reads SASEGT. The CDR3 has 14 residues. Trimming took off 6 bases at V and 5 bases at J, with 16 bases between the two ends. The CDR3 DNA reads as TGTGCCAGCAGCGGAACTGGGAAGTACGAGACCCAGTACTTC. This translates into CASSGTGKYETQYF.

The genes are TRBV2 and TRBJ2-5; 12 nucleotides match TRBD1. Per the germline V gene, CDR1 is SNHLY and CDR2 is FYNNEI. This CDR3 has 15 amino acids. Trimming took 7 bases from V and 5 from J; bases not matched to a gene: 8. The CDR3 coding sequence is TGTGCCAGCACCCCGGGGACAGGGGGCCTGGAGACCCAGTACTTC. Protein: CASTPGTGGLETQYF.

CDR3 residues: CASSLPGLAGEEQYF. The CDR3 coding sequence is TGTGCCAGCAGCCTGCCGGGACTAGCGGGAGAGGAGCAGTACTTC. The V gene is TRBV5-4, the J gene TRBJ2-7, with 14 nucleotides matching TRBD2. Germline V gene lookup returns CDR1 SGHNT and CDR2 YYREEE (reference sequence). The CDR3 contains 15 residues. Trimming took 4 bases from V and 7 from J; bases not matched to a gene: 7. The complete variable domain, with remaining parts taken from reference TRBV5-4 and TRBJ2-7, reads ETGVTQSPTHLIKTRGQQVTLRCSSQSGHNTVSWYQQALGQGPQFIFQYYREEENGRGNFPPRFSGLQFPNYSSELNVNALELDDSALYLCASSLPGLAGEEQYFGPGTRLTVT.

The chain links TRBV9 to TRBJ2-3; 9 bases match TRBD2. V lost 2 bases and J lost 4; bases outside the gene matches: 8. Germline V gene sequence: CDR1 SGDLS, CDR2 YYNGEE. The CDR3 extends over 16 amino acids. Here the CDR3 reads CASSVGAGGGADTQYF. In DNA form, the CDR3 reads TGTGCCAGCAGCGTGGGAGCGGGGGGTGGGGCAGATACGCAGTATTTT.

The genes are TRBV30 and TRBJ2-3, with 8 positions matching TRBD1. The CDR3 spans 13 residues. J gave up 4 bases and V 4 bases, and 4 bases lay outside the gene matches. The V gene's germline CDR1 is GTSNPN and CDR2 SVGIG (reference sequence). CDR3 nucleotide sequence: TGTGCCTGGAAAGGACAGGGTCCAGATACGCAGTATTTT. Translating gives CAWKGQGPDTQYF.

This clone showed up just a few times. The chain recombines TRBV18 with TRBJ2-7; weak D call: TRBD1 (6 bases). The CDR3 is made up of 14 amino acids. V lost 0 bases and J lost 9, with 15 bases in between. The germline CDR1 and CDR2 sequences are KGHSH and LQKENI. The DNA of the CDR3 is TGTGCCAGCTCACCACCACAGGGCTCCCGTCGGCAGTACTTC. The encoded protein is CASSPPQGSRRQYF.

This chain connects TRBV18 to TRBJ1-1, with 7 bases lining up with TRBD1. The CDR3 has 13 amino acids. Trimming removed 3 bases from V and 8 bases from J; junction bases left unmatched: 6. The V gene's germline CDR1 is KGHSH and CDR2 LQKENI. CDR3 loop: CASSPFGQAEAFF. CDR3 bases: TGTGCCAGCTCACCTTTCGGACAGGCAGAAGCTTTCTTT. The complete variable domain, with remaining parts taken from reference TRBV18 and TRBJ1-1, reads NAGVMQNPRHLVRRRGQEARLRCSPMKGHSHVYWYRQLPEEGLKFMVYLQKENIIDESGMPKERFSAEFPKEGPSILRIQQVVRGDSAAYFCASSPFGQAEAFFGQGTRLTVV.

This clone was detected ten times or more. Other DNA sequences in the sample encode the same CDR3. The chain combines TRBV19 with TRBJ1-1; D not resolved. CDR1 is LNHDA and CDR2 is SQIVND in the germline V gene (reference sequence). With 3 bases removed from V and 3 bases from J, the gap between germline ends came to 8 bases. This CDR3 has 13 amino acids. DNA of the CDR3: TGTGCCAGTAGTATCAGCAGAGACACTGAAGCTTTCTTT. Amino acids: CASSISRDTEAFF.

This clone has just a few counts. CDR3 sequence (DNA): TGTGCCAGCAGTAAGGCCCCTCTCTACAATGAGCAGTTCTTC. Protein: CASSKAPLYNEQFF. The rearrangement joins TRBV27 to TRBJ2-1, with D unresolved. The CDR3 spans 14 residues. Germline V lookup: CDR1 MNHEY, CDR2 SMNVEV (reference sequence). Trimming left V 5 bases short and J 3 bases short, with 11 bases between.

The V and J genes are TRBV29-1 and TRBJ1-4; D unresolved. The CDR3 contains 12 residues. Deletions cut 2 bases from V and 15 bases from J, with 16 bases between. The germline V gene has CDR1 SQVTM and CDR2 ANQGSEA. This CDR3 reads CSVEWVTGEVFF. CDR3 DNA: TGCAGCGTTGAATGGGTCACCGGAGAGGTGTTTTTT.

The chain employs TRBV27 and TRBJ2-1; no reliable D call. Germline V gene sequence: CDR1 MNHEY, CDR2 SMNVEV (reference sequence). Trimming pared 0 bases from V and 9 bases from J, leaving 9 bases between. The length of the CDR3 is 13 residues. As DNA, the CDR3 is TGTGCCAGCAGTTTATCTTTGGGATTTGAGCAGTTCTTC. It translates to CASSLSLGFEQFF.

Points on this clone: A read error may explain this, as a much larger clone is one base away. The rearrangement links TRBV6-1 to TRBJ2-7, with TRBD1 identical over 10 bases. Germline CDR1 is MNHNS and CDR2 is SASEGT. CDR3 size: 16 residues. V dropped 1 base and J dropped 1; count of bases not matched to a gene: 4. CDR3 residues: CASSEGGQGGSYEQYF. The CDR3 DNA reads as TGTGCCAGCAGTGAAGGCGGACAGGGGGGGTCCTACGAGCAGTACTTC.

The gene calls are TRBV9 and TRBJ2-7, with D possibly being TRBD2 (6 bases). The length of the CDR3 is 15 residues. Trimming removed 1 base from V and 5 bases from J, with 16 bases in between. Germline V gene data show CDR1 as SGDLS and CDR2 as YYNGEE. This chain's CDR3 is CASSVMGLRGDEQYF. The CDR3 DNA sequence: TGTGCCAGCAGCGTAATGGGACTCCGAGGCGACGAGCAGTACTTC.

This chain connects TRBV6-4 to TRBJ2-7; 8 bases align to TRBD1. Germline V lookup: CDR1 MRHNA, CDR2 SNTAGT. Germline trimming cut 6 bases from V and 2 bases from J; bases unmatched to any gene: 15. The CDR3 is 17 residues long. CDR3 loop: CASSSPGRTGRTYEQYF. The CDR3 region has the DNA TGTGCCAGCAGCAGCCCTGGGAGGACAGGGCGAACCTACGAGCAGTACTTC.

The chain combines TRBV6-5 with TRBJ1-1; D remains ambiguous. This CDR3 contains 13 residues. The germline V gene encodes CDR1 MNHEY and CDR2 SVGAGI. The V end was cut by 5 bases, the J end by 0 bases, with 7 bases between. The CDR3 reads CASSQRLNTEAFF. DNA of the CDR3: TGTGCCAGCAGTCAGCGGTTGAACACTGAAGCTTTCTTT.

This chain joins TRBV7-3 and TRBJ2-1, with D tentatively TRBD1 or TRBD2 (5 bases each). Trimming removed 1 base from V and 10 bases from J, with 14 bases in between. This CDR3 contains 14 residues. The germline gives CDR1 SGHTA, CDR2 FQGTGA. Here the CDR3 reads CASSLRAWGLEQFF. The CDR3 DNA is TGTGCCAGCAGCTTAAGGGCGTGGGGGTTGGAGCAGTTCTTC.

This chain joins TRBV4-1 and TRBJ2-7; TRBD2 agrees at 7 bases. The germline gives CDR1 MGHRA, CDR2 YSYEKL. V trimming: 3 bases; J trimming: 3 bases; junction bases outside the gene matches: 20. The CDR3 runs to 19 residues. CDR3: CASSHLGLGNGLDDYEQYF. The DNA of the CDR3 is TGCGCCAGCAGCCACCTTGGACTAGGGAACGGGCTCGATGACTACGAGCAGTACTTC.

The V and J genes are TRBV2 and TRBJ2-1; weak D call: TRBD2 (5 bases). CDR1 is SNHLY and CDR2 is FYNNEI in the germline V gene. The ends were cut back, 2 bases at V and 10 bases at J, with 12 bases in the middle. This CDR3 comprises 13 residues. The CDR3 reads CASSEIVGGEQFF. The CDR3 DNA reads TGTGCCAGCAGTGAAATTGTTGGCGGGGAGCAGTTCTTC.